This passage covers 25 T cell receptor beta chains from one sample sequenced in a study of T cells in Graves' hyperthyroidism and ophthalmopathy. Authors of the study amplified TCR beta CDR3 regions from RNA transcripts. HTBI primers were employed in a first-round RT-PCR of the TCR CDR3. One entry per CDR3 protein, called by TCRdb with MiXCR from the multiplex PCR reads. Among roughly 500,000 distinct CDR3 sequences, approximately 48% were seen once, and the ten largest hold about 40%. Material: peripheral blood or thyroid tissue (not recorded which). The source is an adult woman with Graves' disease, either hyperthyroidism or ophthalmopathy (not recorded which).

This clonotype was seen at least ten times. The chain recombines TRBV7-2 with TRBJ1-2, with D possibly being TRBD1 (5 bases). V was trimmed by 3 bases and J by 5 bases, leaving 13 bases between them. The CDR3 loop spans 14 amino acids. CDR1 is SGHTA, CDR2 FQGNSA, per germline. CDR3 nucleotides: TGTGCCAGCAGCTTTTCACCAGGGAATTATGGCTACACCTTC. It encodes CASSFSPGNYGYTF.

The CDR3 protein is CASSLPLAGNTIYF. In nucleotides, the CDR3 is TGTGCCAGCAGCCTCCCCCTAGCTGGAAACACCATATATTTT. This chain uses TRBV7-9 with TRBJ1-3; D not certain. The V end was cut by 5 bases, the J end by 2 bases, with 10 bases between. The CDR3 has 14 residues. The germline V gene has CDR1 SEHNR and CDR2 FQNEAQ (reference sequence).

This sequence joins TRBV11-2 and TRBJ1-6; 7 bases match TRBD1. J lost 4 bases, V lost 7 bases, and 7 bases had no gene match. In germline, CDR1 is SGHAT, CDR2 FQNNGV. This CDR3 spans 15 amino acids. The CDR3 loop is CASTPGQDYNSPLHF. The CDR3 DNA is TGTGCCAGCACCCCCGGACAGGATTATAATTCACCCCTCCACTTT.

This clonotype was seen ten or more times. The chain links TRBV15 to TRBJ2-5; D gene uncertain. The CDR3 sequence is 15 residues long. V was cut by 6 bases and J by 5 bases, with 19 bases left in between. Germline V CDR1 and CDR2: LNHNV, YYDKDF (reference sequence). As DNA, the CDR3 is TGTGCCACCAGTGCGCGACCCACTATCGCGGAGACCCAGTACTTC. It encodes CATSARPTIAETQYF. The variable domain in full, completed from reference TRBV15 and TRBJ2-5, reads DAMVIQNPRYQVTQFGKPVTLSCSQTLNHNVMYWYQQKSSQAPKLLFHYYDKDFNNEADTPDNFQSRRPNTSFCFLDIRSPGLGDTAMYLCATSARPTIAETQYFGPGTRLLVL.

The gene calls are TRBV20-1 and TRBJ1-2; tentative D call: TRBD1 (6 bases). The germline V gene has CDR1 DFQATT and CDR2 SNEGSKA (reference sequence). The CDR3 contains 14 residues. V lost 1 base and J lost 2, with 11 bases in between. CDR3 DNA sequence: TGCAGTGCTAGAGGCAGGGGCGAGAACTATGGCTACACCTTC. Its translation is CSARGRGENYGYTF.

This clonotype appeared once. V and J are TRBV7-9 and TRBJ1-2; TRBD1 matches at 8 bases. This CDR3 region has 14 residues. With V trimmed by 5 bases and J by 6 bases, 8 bases remained unmatched. CDR1 SEHNR and CDR2 FQNEAQ come from the germline V gene (reference sequence). The CDR3 spells CASSPRQGLNGYTF. The CDR3 DNA sequence: TGTGCCAGCAGCCCCCGACAGGGGCTGAATGGCTACACCTTC.

The chain combines TRBV12-3 or TRBV12-4 with TRBJ1-1; D might be TRBD1 (5 bases). The CDR3 covers 11 residues. V gave up 7 bases and J gave up 6 bases, with 9 bases separating them. The CDR3 spells CASKPGAEAFF. CDR3 bases: TGTGCCAGCAAACCGGGGGCTGAAGCTTTCTTT.

There are many counts of this clonotype. V is TRBV4-1 and J is TRBJ2-5; perhaps TRBD2 as D (5 bases). The ends were cut back, 3 bases at V and 3 bases at J, with 5 bases in the middle. The CDR3 covers 12 residues. Germline-derived CDR1 and CDR2 are MGHRA and YSYEKL. CDR3 protein: CASSHSEETQYF. CDR3 coding DNA: TGCGCCAGCAGCCATAGCGAAGAGACCCAGTACTTC.

At least ten counts were recorded for this clonotype. The rearrangement links TRBV7-2 to TRBJ1-2; unclear D gene. Germline V gives CDR1 SGHTA, CDR2 FQGNSA. The CDR3 loop spans 13 amino acids. Trimming removed 1 base from V and 4 bases from J, with 7 bases in between. CDR3 sequence (DNA): TGTGCCAGCAGCTTAGGGGCAGCCTATGGCTACACCTTC. This sequence encodes CASSLGAAYGYTF.

The J gene is TRBJ1-2, the V gene TRBV12-3 or TRBV12-4, with TRBD1 matching 7 bases. The CDR3 is 12 amino acids. The junction had 4 bases not matched to a gene; V was cut back by 5 bases and J by 7 bases. This chain's CDR3 is CASSPGGSGYTF. The CDR3 DNA reads TGTGCCAGCAGTCCAGGGGGGTCTGGCTACACCTTC.

Concerning this clonotype: One junction end does not reproduce the germline sequence, and a read error may be involved. The genes are TRBV4-1 and TRBJ1-5; possible D gene TRBD1, 6 bases. In germline, CDR1 is MGHRA, CDR2 YSYEKL. The CDR3 loop spans 17 amino acids. The CDR3 sequence is CTSSQDLSGGGLGPQHF. In DNA, the CDR3 is TGCACCAGCAGCCAAGATCTGTCGGGAGGGGGGTTGGGGCCCCAGCATTTT.

A word on this clonotype: One end of the junction varies from germline; a read error may be responsible. The gene calls are TRBV25-1 and TRBJ1-2; D not resolved. Looked up from germline, CDR1 is MGHDK and CDR2 is SYGVNS. This CDR3 has 13 residues. CDR3 region: CASSLRFNYGHTF. In DNA, the CDR3 is TGTGCCAGCAGTTTAAGGTTTAACTATGGCCACACCTTC.

This clonotype was seen a few times. J is TRBJ2-7 and V is TRBV7-2; D uncertain. Trimming shortened V by 1 base and J by 6 bases, and 13 bases separated the two germline ends. The germline V gene encodes CDR1 SGHTA and CDR2 FQGNSA. This CDR3 spans 14 amino acids. The CDR3 DNA reads as TGTGCCAGCAGCTTAGATGGTGGGGAATTCGAGCAGTACTTC. As protein: CASSLDGGEFEQYF.

This clonotype was picked up many times. This chain links TRBV29-1 with TRBJ1-3; D gene uncertain. Germline loops: CDR1 SQVTM, CDR2 ANQGSEA. The CDR3 length is 14 residues. Deletions cut 4 bases from V and 0 bases from J, with 10 bases between. The CDR3 DNA follows: TGCAGCGTTGCCGCTCTAAGCTCTGGAAACACCATATATTTT. This translates into CSVAALSSGNTIYF.

At least ten counts were recorded for this clonotype. This chain uses TRBV9 with TRBJ1-2; the D is unclear. The V end was cut by 0 bases, the J end by 4 bases, with 13 bases between. Germline CDR1 and CDR2: SGDLS and YYNGEE. The length of the CDR3 is 15 residues. DNA for the CDR3: TGTGCCAGCAGCGTAGAACCCCTCGGGGTCTATGGCTACACCTTC. Amino acid sequence: CASSVEPLGVYGYTF.

This clonotype was counted a few times. V gene TRBV20-1 combines with J gene TRBJ1-3; 7 bases are a match to TRBD1. With V trimmed by 2 bases and J by 8 bases, 12 bases remained unmatched. Germline V lookup: CDR1 DFQATT, CDR2 SNEGSKA (reference sequence). The CDR3 is 15 residues long. In DNA, the CDR3 is TGCAGTGCTAGAAATCCAGACAGGGAGGCGGACACCATATATTTT. Its protein product is CSARNPDREADTIYF.

This clonotype was seen many times. V and J are TRBV29-1 and TRBJ1-5, with D possibly being TRBD1 (6 bases). The V gene's germline CDR1 is SQVTM and CDR2 ANQGSEA. The V gene lost 6 bases and the J gene lost 1 base, with 16 bases spanning the gap. The CDR3 is 15 amino acids. The CDR3 DNA reads as TGCAGCGTCTCACAGGGAAGTTTGAGCAATCAGCCCCAGCATTTT. This translates into CSVSQGSLSNQPQHF.

The DNA of the CDR3 is TGTGCCATCACCGAAGGGGGGTACGGCTACACCTTC. It is translated as CAITEGGYGYTF. The chain employs TRBV10-3 and TRBJ1-2; tentative D call: TRBD1 (6 bases). The CDR3 extends over 12 amino acids. CDR1 ENHRY and CDR2 SYGVKD come from the germline V gene. V shed 7 bases and J shed 8 bases, with 14 bases lying between them.

This chain joins TRBV19 and TRBJ1-5, with 7 bases aligning to TRBD1. From germline, CDR1 is LNHDA and CDR2 SQIVND (reference sequence). The ends lost 4 bases at V and 2 bases at J; junction bases unmatched: 8. The CDR3 sequence is 16 residues long. The CDR3 reads CASSTSTGSRNQPQHF. CDR3 nucleotides: TGTGCCAGTAGTACTTCGACAGGGAGCCGCAATCAGCCCCAGCATTTT.

This clonotype was found a few times. The genes are TRBV25-1 and TRBJ2-5, with unresolved D. The CDR3 contains 14 residues. Germline-derived CDR1 and CDR2 are MGHDK and SYGVNS. Trimming removed 1 base from V and 0 bases from J, with 6 bases in between. CDR3 in DNA: TGTGCCAGCAGTGAATGGGTAAACCAAGAGACCCAGTACTTC. It codes for CASSEWVNQETQYF.

V gene TRBV7-3 combines with J gene TRBJ2-2; D is undetermined. CDR1 and CDR2 (germline): SGHTA, FQGTGA. Trimming removed 5 bases at V and 5 bases at J, with 9 bases between. The CDR3 contains 13 residues. CDR3 in DNA: TGTGCCAGCAGCATAGAGGAGACCGGGGAGCTGTTTTTT. Protein: CASSIEETGELFF.

V gene TRBV5-1 combines with J gene TRBJ2-5; 9 bases are a match to TRBD1. There are 15 residues in the CDR3. The V gene's germline CDR1 is SGHRS and CDR2 YFSETQ. V trimming: 3 bases; J trimming: 4 bases; junction bases outside the gene matches: 7. CDR3 coding DNA: TGCGCCAGCAGCTCCGGGACAGGGCCGGGAGAGACCCAGTACTTC. It translates to CASSSGTGPGETQYF.

The chain links TRBV18 to TRBJ1-6; D possibly corresponds to TRBD1 (5 bases). CDR3 length: 14 residues. V was clipped by 6 bases and J by 8 bases, with 14 bases between them. CDR1 is KGHSH and CDR2 is LQKENI in the germline V gene. Here the CDR3 reads CASSPTRGDSPLHF. The CDR3 coding sequence is TGTGCCAGCTCCCCCACACGGGGGGATTCACCCCTCCACTTT.

The chain links TRBV20-1 to TRBJ1-2; the match to TRBD1 covers 8 bases. The CDR3 totals 14 residues. V lost 0 bases to trimming and J lost 4 bases; unmatched junction nucleotides: 4. Germline V gene sequence: CDR1 DFQATT, CDR2 SNEGSKA (reference sequence). CDR3 protein: CSARDSGQGYGYTF. The DNA for the CDR3 is TGCAGTGCTAGAGATTCCGGACAGGGCTATGGCTACACCTTC.

Ten or more counts support this clonotype. The chain combines TRBV7-3 with TRBJ1-1; D is undetermined. The germline V gene has CDR1 SGHTA and CDR2 FQGTGA. This CDR3 has 14 amino acids. With 4 bases removed from V and 6 bases from J, the gap between germline ends came to 15 bases. Here the CDR3 reads CASSSLDIGAEAFF. CDR3 nucleotides: TGTGCCAGCAGCTCCCTTGACATCGGTGCTGAAGCTTTCTTT. The full variable domain, rest sourced from reference TRBV7-3 and TRBJ1-1, is GAGVSQTPSNKVTEKGKYVELRCDPISGHTALYWYRQSLGQGPEFLIYFQGTGAADDSGLPNDRFFAVRPEGSVSTLKIQRTERGDSAVYLCASSSLDIGAEAFFGQGTRLTVV.